This T cell receptor (beta chain) was observed in a study of blood T cell repertoires in COVID-19. Turning to the study itself: Acute and convalescent COVID-19 samples came from the United States, Italy and Spain. T cells, B-cell-depleted T cells, or PBMCs provided the cDNA or gDNA that served as material.

The authors' processing: Estimates of nucleated cell counts were drawn from the amplification of reference gene primers. Some clones are missing from TCRdb's copy, which holds only in-frame ones; the method was immunoSEQ multiplex PCR. V, J and clone size are those of that table, while D and trimming were read from the DNA. Here the sample spans hundreds of thousands of clones, roughly 85% being singletons. The CDR3 is made up of 13 amino acids. Germline-derived CDR1 and CDR2 are MNHEY and SMNVEV (reference sequence). V was trimmed by 2 bases and J by 4 bases, leaving 9 bases between them. This clonotype was obtained from a woman aged 18-29 years with acute or convalescent COVID-19. The rearrangement joins TRBV27 to TRBJ2-7, with unresolved D. The material sequenced was peripheral blood. CDR3 loop: CASSLNSVYEQYF. Written as DNA, the CDR3 is TGTGCCAGCAGTTTAAACAGTGTATACGAGCAGTACTTC.